The clone carrying this T cell receptor (beta chain) came up a few times. Preparation of the TCRbeta library involved a method that used unique molecular identifiers. Using its own MiXCR run on the PCR reads, TCRdb lists one record per CDR3 protein. The sample lists around 360,000 distinct CDR3 sequences, around a tenth occurring once. The entry originates in a study of T-cell reconstitution after alpha-beta-depleted transplantation in children. Germline trimming cut 1 base from V and 4 bases from J; bases unmatched to any gene: 7. This CDR3 has 17 residues. Germline V gives CDR1 LGHDT, CDR2 YNNKEL (reference sequence).

The sequence derives from a human donor who donated a stem cell graft to a child with acute lymphoblastic leukemia. Source: PBMCs from the stem cell graft donor, taken from the stem cell graft. The chain couples TRBV3-1 to TRBJ2-6, with 7 bases matching TRBD1. As DNA, the CDR3 is TGTGCCAGCAGCCAAGGGGGACAGATACTCGGGGCCAACGTCCTGACTTTC. This codes for CASSQGGQILGANVLTF. The full variable domain, completed using reference TRBV3-1 and TRBJ2-6, is DTAVSQTPKYLVTQMGNDKSIKCEQNLGHDTMYWYKQDSKKFLKIMFSYNNKELIINETVPNRFSPKSPDKAHLNLHINSLELGDSAVYFCASSQGGQILGANVLTFGAGSRLTVL.